A selection of T cell receptor beta chains follows, all from one sample in a study of blood T cell repertoires in COVID-19. Produced via immunoSEQ multiplex PCR; TCRdb's table is partial and in-frame only. The table lists some 100,000 clones, 88% of them singletons. Source material: peripheral blood. The receptors were gathered from a woman in her 70s with acute or convalescent COVID-19. Both conserved end residues are part of each CDR3. A D gene is named only where the DNA matches it firmly. The listing skips clone size in some rows; elsewhere it reads once, few, many or a size class.

clone size,J gene,V gene,D gene,CDR3 protein,CDR3 DNA
-,TRBJ2-5,TRBV7-3,-,CASSPQGRETQYF,TGTGCCAGCAGCCCCCAGGGGCGGGAGACCCAGTACTTC
-,TRBJ1-2,TRBV3-1/TRBV3-2,-,CASSQVLSSYGYTF,TGTGCCAGCAGCCAAGTCTTGTCTTCCTATGGCTACACCTTC
-,TRBJ2-1,TRBV11-2,-,CASSLAGNYNEQFF,TGTGCCAGCAGCTTAGCGGGTAATTACAATGAGCAGTTCTTC
-,TRBJ1-1,TRBV7-3,-,CASSLDFYTEAFF,TGTGCCAGCAGCTTAGACTTTTACACTGAAGCTTTCTTT
once,TRBJ1-2,TRBV19,-,CASSNGRAIGQEIYGYTF,TGTGCCAGTAGTAACGGCAGGGCGATCGGACAAGAGATCTATGGCTACACCTTC
-,TRBJ2-7,TRBV5-4,-,CASSSGSSSPYEQYF,TGTGCCAGCAGCTCCGGTAGCTCCTCTCCCTACGAGCAGTACTTC
-,TRBJ1-2,TRBV5-4,-,CASSHYTGSYGYTF,TGTGCCAGCAGCCATTACACAGGTTCCTATGGCTACACCTTC
-,TRBJ2-7,TRBV6-1,-,CASSELPGVSYEQYF,TGTGCCAGCAGTGAACTTCCAGGGGTCTCCTACGAGCAGTACTTC
-,TRBJ1-2,TRBV5-4,-,CASRWESGHWGYTF,TGTGCCAGCAGGTGGGAGTCGGGACACTGGGGCTACACCTTC
-,TRBJ2-7,TRBV10-3,-,CAIRDPGLSPYEQYF,TGTGCCATCAGAGACCCAGGGCTCTCCCCCTACGAGCAGTACTTC
-,TRBJ2-1,TRBV7-3,-,CASSPNPGDWDEQFF,TGTGCCAGCAGCCCAAATCCCGGGGATTGGGATGAGCAGTTCTTC
-,TRBJ2-3,TRBV9,TRBD2,CASSKDGSGGRADTQYF,TGTGCCAGCAGCAAAGACGGTAGCGGGGGACGGGCAGATACGCAGTATTTT
-,TRBJ1-4,TRBV7-2,TRBD1,CASRGQGGEKLFF,TGTGCCAGCAGAGGACAGGGTGGTGAAAAACTGTTTTTT
few,TRBJ2-7,TRBV4-2,TRBD1,CASSHPGQGSEEQYF,TGTGCCAGCAGCCATCCGGGACAGGGAAGCGAAGAGCAGTACTTC
-,TRBJ1-6,TRBV28,TRBD1,CASSFSGDRVSHF,TGTGCCAGCAGTTTTTCTGGGGACAGGGTTAGTCACTTT
-,TRBJ2-7,TRBV18,TRBD1,CASSPLATTGGTHHYEQYF,TGTGCCAGCTCACCTCTTGCCACAACAGGGGGAACCCATCACTACGAGCAGTACTTC
-,TRBJ1-1,TRBV7-8,-,CASSLSSVGNTEAFF,TGTGCCAGCAGCTTAAGTTCGGTCGGGAACACTGAAGCTTTCTTT
-,TRBJ1-3,TRBV2,-,CASIRDNTNTIYF,TGTGCCAGCATTCGGGACAATACAAACACCATATATTTT
-,TRBJ1-3,TRBV7-6,-,CASSLASGNTIYF,TGTGCCAGCAGCTTAGCCTCGGGAAACACCATATATTTT
-,TRBJ2-2,TRBV5-1,-,CASSLAPDRHTGELFF,TGCGCCAGCAGCTTGGCCCCGGACAGACACACCGGGGAGCTGTTTTTT
-,TRBJ2-1,TRBV6-5,TRBD2,CASRKAGGNYNEQFF,TGTGCCAGCAGAAAAGCGGGGGGGAACTACAATGAGCAGTTCTTC
few,TRBJ2-3,TRBV15,-,CATSRDWVMGASQDTQYF,TGTGCCACCAGCAGGGACTGGGTTATGGGAGCAAGCCAAGATACGCAGTATTTT
-,TRBJ2-3,TRBV28,TRBD1,CASRGQGTDTQYF,TGTGCCAGCAGGGGACAGGGCACAGATACGCAGTATTTT
-,TRBJ1-3,TRBV5-1,-,CASRAGASGNTIYF,TGCGCCAGCAGAGCAGGGGCTTCTGGAAACACCATATATTTT
once,TRBJ2-7,TRBV7-9,-,CASSLGGLTYEQYF,TGTGCCAGCAGCTTAGGCGGACTGACCTACGAGCAGTACTTC
-,TRBJ1-6,TRBV6-5,TRBD1,CASRDRVNSPLHF,TGTGCCAGCCGGGACAGGGTAAATTCACCCCTCCACTTT
-,TRBJ1-2,TRBV18,TRBD1,CASSPRTGENYGYTF,TGTGCCAGCTCACCTCGGACAGGGGAGAACTATGGCTACACCTTC
-,TRBJ2-1,TRBV11-2,-,CASSLDQASRNEQFF,TGTGCCAGCAGCTTAGATCAGGCTAGCAGGAATGAGCAGTTCTTC
-,TRBJ2-7,TRBV11-2,TRBD1,CASSRRTGPYEQYF,TGTGCCAGCAGCCGTAGGACAGGCCCCTACGAGCAGTACTTC
-,TRBJ1-2,TRBV18,TRBD1,CASSPETGYGYTF,TGTGCCAGCTCACCAGAGACAGGGTATGGCTACACCTTC
-,TRBJ1-5,TRBV9,-,CASSPSSGGFQPQHF,TGTGCCAGCAGCCCCAGTAGCGGGGGCTTTCAGCCCCAGCATTTT
-,TRBJ2-1,TRBV5-8,TRBD1,CASRPRDRPSRYEQFF,TGTGCCAGCAGACCTAGGGACAGGCCAAGCAGATATGAGCAGTTCTTC
-,TRBJ1-2,TRBV19,TRBD1,CASSMTGTGYYGYTF,TGTGCCAGTAGTATGACCGGGACAGGGTACTATGGCTACACCTTC
-,TRBJ2-5,TRBV19,-,CASSDRREETQYF,TGTGCCAGTAGTGACCGTAGGGAGGAGACCCAGTACTTC
-,TRBJ1-6,TRBV4-1,-,CASSQGLGRVIGSPLHF,TGCGCCAGCAGCCAAGGGTTGGGCAGGGTAATAGGTTCACCCCTCCACTTT
-,TRBJ1-2,TRBV5-1,TRBD1,CASSLSGQAFIDGYTF,TGCGCCAGCAGCTTGTCGGGACAGGCGTTCATCGATGGCTACACCTTC
few,TRBJ2-1,TRBV19,TRBD2,CASSTRTRGTLDEQFF,TGTGCCAGTAGTACACGGACTAGAGGTACCCTGGATGAGCAGTTCTTC
-,TRBJ2-1,TRBV5-1,TRBD1,CASSMRQGAWEQFF,TGCGCCAGCAGCATGAGACAGGGGGCATGGGAGCAGTTCTTC
-,TRBJ1-5,TRBV5-1,-,CASSSLKTADSNQPQHF,TGCGCCAGCAGCTCACTAAAGACAGCTGATAGCAATCAGCCCCAGCATTTT
few,TRBJ1-6,TRBV7-9,TRBD1,CASSPTGLFSPLHF,TGTGCCAGCAGCCCGACAGGGTTATTTTCACCCCTCCACTTT
-,TRBJ1-1,TRBV14,-,CASSPLGVANTEAFF,TGTGCCAGCAGCCCGTTAGGGGTGGCGAACACTGAAGCTTTCTTT
-,TRBJ2-7,TRBV19,-,CASSFPGTTYEQYF,TGTGCCAGTAGTTTCCCCGGGACAACTTACGAGCAGTACTTC
-,TRBJ1-4,TRBV10-3,TRBD1,CASSLRQGDEKLFF,TGTGCCAGCAGCCTTAGACAGGGTGACGAAAAACTGTTTTTT
-,TRBJ2-7,TRBV19,TRBD2,CASSPTGGLEQYF,TGTGCCAGTAGTCCTACGGGGGGACTCGAGCAGTACTTC
-,TRBJ1-5,TRBV24-1,-,CATSVAQVNQPQHF,TGTGCCACCAGTGTCGCACAGGTGAATCAGCCCCAGCATTTT
-,TRBJ1-5,TRBV6-5,-,CASNREPSNQPQHF,TGTGCCAGCAATCGGGAGCCCAGCAATCAGCCCCAGCATTTT
-,TRBJ1-4,TRBV4-2,-,CASSQPGAVSNEKLFF,TGTGCCAGCAGCCAACCAGGGGCAGTCTCTAATGAAAAACTGTTTTTT
-,TRBJ2-3,TRBV7-3,TRBD1,CASSLTGTGGTDTQYF,TGTGCCAGCAGCTTAACCGGGACAGGGGGCACAGATACGCAGTATTTT
-,TRBJ2-2,TRBV5-1,TRBD2,CASSLGLAGPTGELFF,TGCGCCAGCAGCTTGGGACTAGCGGGGCCCACCGGGGAGCTGTTTTTT
-,TRBJ2-7,TRBV28,-,CASSRDSLYEQYF,TGTGCCAGCAGCCGCGATAGCTTATACGAGCAGTACTTC
-,TRBJ2-2,TRBV7-2,-,CASSFRETGELFF,TGTGCCAGCAGCTTTCGGGAAACCGGGGAGCTGTTTTTT
-,TRBJ1-4,TRBV9,-,CASSVGSGREKLFF,TGTGCCAGCAGCGTCGGGTCAGGGCGGGAAAAACTGTTTTTT